This T cell receptor beta chain derives from a study of blood T cell repertoires in COVID-19 (dated by TCRdb to the early 2020s). Background for the entire study: Collaborator samples came from the United States, Italy and Spain and covered acute and convalescent phases of COVID-19. The prospective study material was composed of cDNA or gDNA derived from T cells, B-cell-depleted T cells, or PBMCs. Subjects who had been exposed to COVID-19, were actively infected with it, or had recovered from it provided the deeply sampled blood TCRbeta repertoires that made up the dataset. A freely available public database, intended as a resource for researchers studying the immune response to SARS-CoV-2, is where the repertoires were released. Samples were obtained from the ongoing ImmuneRACE study (first 160 participants) and from over 1,000 subjects provided by 6 global collaborators. A de-identified subject ID, COVID-19 status, age in years and sex were almost always included in the sample metadata. Where HLA class I and class II types were available, the types were taken from metadata supplied by the sample provider, not from assay-based typing. Results the study describes overall, beyond this receptor: How much clinical and demographic metadata was included differed by source and by participant, and the metadata was provided uncurated.

Participants in the prospective study were enrolled through a virtual design, were aged roughly 18 to 100 years, and lived in roughly 26 United States geographic areas. In the prospective study, cohorts were assigned on the basis of participant-reported clinical history obtained from a screening survey and a study questionnaire. For ImmuneRACE Cohort 3, a participant was defined as recovered based on two consecutive negative NP/OP PCR tests, clearance by a healthcare professional, or resolution of symptoms. In the prospective study, whole blood, serum and a nasopharyngeal or oropharyngeal swab were collected from each participant by mobile phlebotomists. Additional blood draws and questionnaires over an approximately two-month period could optionally be provided by prospective study participants. Prospective study blood samples were shipped either frozen or at room temperature before DNA extraction.

A word on this clone: Its antigen is currently not known. No qualities accompany the bases; no much larger clone lies one base away.

TCRbeta CDR3 regions were amplified from genomic DNA by means of the immunoSEQ Assay, a bias-controlled multiplex PCR. The paper's processing steps were these. The number of nucleated cells in each sample was estimated from the amplification of reference gene primers within the assay. Sequence reads were collapsed and filtered to measure the absolute abundance of every unique TCRbeta CDR3 rearrangement. For each sample, productive Simpson clonality was calculated as the square root of Simpson's diversity index across productive rearrangements. Entries here come from immuneACCESS through TCRdb and include only in-frame sequences with V and J called. Some clones fail to appear in such tables; in the studies checked, an unresolved V gene covers under half of the shortfall, and the cause of the remainder is unknown. The V and J calls and clone size were taken over from that table, and D and trimming were inferred from the DNA. Across this sample there are approximately 160,000 clones, with about 86% seen only once. The top ten clonotypes cover 7.3% of the sample.

Sequencing was carried out using PBMCs or T cells enriched from blood (not recorded which). The clonotype comes from a man aged 45 to 65 who had recovered from COVID-19.

The sequenced DNA is TGTGCCATCAGTGCGACAGGGTCTGGAAACACCATATATTTT. This translates into CAISATGSGNTIYF. The chain is made from TRBV10-3 and TRBJ1-3, with 7 bases aligning to TRBD1. Counted from cysteine to phenylalanine, this CDR3 has 14 amino acids. This entry keeps only the CDR3 DNA: 42 bases, framed from base 1. Here V drops 4 bases and J drops 1 base, and the junction holds 1 base not matched to any gene. The germline V gene provides CDR1 ENHRY and CDR2 SYGVKD.